The rows below give T cell receptor beta chains drawn from one sample of a study of shared clonotypes between healthy human individuals. Clones were sequenced by immunoSEQ multiplex PCR, and TCRdb holds only the in-frame ones, with some missing. The data contain hundreds of thousands of clones, under 80% of them singletons. The sequencing sample was made of memory CD4+ T cells sorted from blood. Receptor source: a woman aged 25 to 45 in good health. The CDR3 runs from the conserved cysteine through the conserved F or W. D genes are given only for firm matches. Clone size is not always given. Where it is, it says once, few, many or a class for expanded clones.

cdr3_aa cdr3_nt v_call d_call clone_size j_call
CASSGDSTGLYEQYF TGTGCCAGTAGTGGGGACTCGACGGGCTTGTACGAGCAGTACTTC TRBV19 - few TRBJ2-7
CASSATGDPYEQYF TGTGCCAGCAGCGCGACAGGGGATCCCTACGAGCAGTACTTC TRBV9 TRBD1 few TRBJ2-7
CASSQTSFFYNEQFF TGCGCCAGCAGCCAAACCTCTTTCTTCTACAATGAGCAGTTCTTC TRBV4-1 - - TRBJ2-1
CASSRINQPQHF TGTGCCAGCAGTCGGATTAATCAGCCCCAGCATTTT TRBV27 - - TRBJ1-5
CASSPLDRAGEQFF TGTGCCAGTAGTCCTCTGGACAGGGCGGGTGAGCAGTTCTTC TRBV19 TRBD1 - TRBJ2-1
CASSFSGASSYEQYF TGTGCCAGCAGCTTTAGCGGGGCCAGCTCCTACGAGCAGTACTTC TRBV7-9 TRBD2 few TRBJ2-7
CASSEMRTGGDTQYF TGTGCCAGCAGCGAGATGAGGACTGGAGGGGATACGCAGTATTTT TRBV2 - few TRBJ2-3
CASSPNYYNSPLHF TGTGCCAGCAGTCCAAACTATTATAATTCACCCCTCCACTTT TRBV27 - once TRBJ1-6
CASSFGGASTDTQYF TGCGCCAGCAGCTTTGGAGGAGCTAGCACAGATACGCAGTATTTT TRBV5-1 - - TRBJ2-3
CSGGDSGWNTEAFF TGCAGCGGGGGCGATTCTGGTTGGAACACTGAAGCTTTCTTT TRBV29-1 - - TRBJ1-1
CASSHLGRGDTEAFF TGTGCCAGCAGCCATCTGGGAAGGGGGGACACTGAAGCTTTCTTT TRBV14 - - TRBJ1-1
CASSLRAGDEQFF TGCGCCAGCAGCTTGAGGGCGGGGGATGAGCAGTTCTTC TRBV5-1 TRBD2 - TRBJ2-1
CASTHPNTGTGLYF TGCGCCAGCACGCACCCCAATACCGGGACAGGGCTGTACTTC TRBV4-1 TRBD1 - TRBJ2-7
CASSGSGGAGNTEAFF TGTGCCAGCAGTGGTTCAGGGGGCGCAGGGAACACTGAAGCTTTCTTT TRBV2 TRBD1 - TRBJ1-1
CASSRNDKHYEQYF TGTGCCAGCAGTCGAAACGACAAGCACTACGAGCAGTACTTC TRBV6-5 - few TRBJ2-7
CASAPTGTGYNEQFF TGTGCCAGCGCTCCCACCGGGACAGGGTACAATGAGCAGTTCTTC TRBV7-3 TRBD1 once TRBJ2-1
CASSFSSAGRFSNTGELFF TGCGCCAGCAGCTTTTCTTCGGCGGGCCGGTTTTCTAACACCGGGGAGCTGTTTTTT TRBV5-1 - once TRBJ2-2
CASKQGSGYEKLFF TGTGCCAGTAAACAGGGGTCCGGGTATGAAAAACTGTTTTTT TRBV19 TRBD1 - TRBJ1-4
CASSSRVPNYEQYF TGTGCCAGCAGCTCCCGGGTCCCTAACTACGAGCAGTACTTC TRBV7-3 - - TRBJ2-7
CASSQNGGLYEQYF TGCGCCAGCAGCCAGAATGGAGGGCTCTACGAGCAGTACTTC TRBV4-1 - once TRBJ2-7
CASRRDSQGYTF TGTGCCAGCAGAAGGGACAGTCAGGGCTACACCTTC TRBV27 TRBD1 - TRBJ1-2
CASSKTSGTHEQYF TGTGCCAGTAGTAAGACTAGCGGGACCCACGAGCAGTACTTC TRBV19 TRBD2 - TRBJ2-7
CAWRTGTADEQYF TGTGCCTGGAGGACTGGGACAGCGGACGAGCAGTACTTC TRBV30 TRBD1 - TRBJ2-7
CASSSVTTDTQYF TGTGCCAGCAGCTCAGTTACGACAGATACGCAGTATTTT TRBV7-2 - - TRBJ2-3
CAISAAGTGFNNEQFF TGTGCCATCAGCGCCGCCGGGACAGGCTTTAACAATGAGCAGTTCTTC TRBV10-3 TRBD1 few TRBJ2-1
CASSYSSREDGYTF TGTGCCAGCAGTTACTCTTCCAGAGAGGATGGCTACACCTTC TRBV6-5 - once TRBJ1-2
CASSIKHLNTEAFF TGTGCCAGTAGTATTAAACACCTGAACACTGAAGCTTTCTTT TRBV19 - - TRBJ1-1
CASSKFQGANYGYTF TGTGCCAGCAGTAAATTCCAAGGAGCTAACTATGGCTACACCTTC TRBV6-1 - - TRBJ1-2
CASSPPGNSGNTIYF TGTGCCAGCAGTCCGCCGGGGAACTCTGGAAACACCATATATTTT TRBV28 - - TRBJ1-3
CASKGVRGNQPQHF TGTGCCAGTAAGGGGGTCCGGGGCAATCAGCCCCAGCATTTT TRBV19 - - TRBJ1-5
CASSFSSGGETQYF TGTGCCAGCAGCTTCTCGAGCGGGGGGGAGACCCAGTACTTC TRBV7-2 TRBD2 - TRBJ2-5
CASSVGIFNTGELFF TGTGCCAGCAGCGTAGGGATCTTTAACACCGGGGAGCTGTTTTTT TRBV9 - - TRBJ2-2
CASSSHSEDEQFF TGTGCCAGCAGTTCACACTCGGAGGATGAGCAGTTCTTC TRBV6-6 - - TRBJ2-1
CASSPTSLGGRPRTGELFF TGTGCCAGCAGTCCGACGAGTCTAGGGGGGAGGCCCCGTACCGGGGAGCTGTTTTTT TRBV27 - - TRBJ2-2
CASRGAGLNEQFF TGTGCCAGCAGAGGAGCGGGACTCAATGAGCAGTTCTTC TRBV28 TRBD2 - TRBJ2-1
CAWSYRIGRNQPQHF TGTGCCTGGAGTTACAGGATCGGTCGCAATCAGCCCCAGCATTTT TRBV30 - - TRBJ1-5
CASSASGRPYEQYF TGTGCCAGCAGCGCATCGGGACGGCCCTACGAGCAGTACTTC TRBV21-1 - - TRBJ2-7
CASSLSGTADTQYF TGCGCCAGCAGCCTTAGCGGGACGGCAGATACGCAGTATTTT TRBV5-1 TRBD2 many TRBJ2-3
CASRKRALEYNEQFF TGTGCCAGCAGAAAAAGGGCACTGGAATACAATGAGCAGTTCTTC TRBV21-1 - - TRBJ2-1
CSVDSGAIYGYTF TGCAGCGTTGACAGTGGGGCTATCTATGGCTACACCTTC TRBV29-1 - - TRBJ1-2
CASRPGAGSSGANVLTF TGTGCCAGCAGGCCTGGGGCAGGGAGCTCTGGGGCCAACGTCCTGACTTTC TRBV11-1 - once TRBJ2-6
CASSQSRDSSEKLFF TGTGCCAGTAGTCAAAGCCGGGACAGTAGTGAAAAACTGTTTTTT TRBV19 TRBD1 many TRBJ1-4
CASSPQKGARHGYTF TGTGCCAGCAGCCCTCAAAAGGGGGCGCGTCACGGCTACACCTTC TRBV14 TRBD1 - TRBJ1-2
CASSEGRGLRYTF TGTGCCAGCAGTGAAGGGCGGGGGCTGCGCTACACCTTC TRBV6-1 - - TRBJ1-2
CASTGYSYQPQHF TGTGCCAGCACCGGATATTCATATCAGCCCCAGCATTTT TRBV6-6 - - TRBJ1-5
CASSYSGTPYGYTF TGTGCCAGCAGTTACAGTGGGACACCCTATGGCTACACCTTC TRBV6-6 - - TRBJ1-2
CASGVAVSSYEQYF TGTGCCAGCGGTGTGGCAGTTAGCTCCTACGAGCAGTACTTC TRBV27 - - TRBJ2-7
CASSVNRGSYEQYF TGTGCCAGCAGCGTAAACAGGGGAAGCTACGAGCAGTACTTC TRBV5-4 TRBD1 - TRBJ2-7
CAWTSHGGGGYTF TGTGCCTGGACAAGTCACGGGGGGGGTGGCTACACCTTC TRBV30 - - TRBJ1-2